This entry features one T cell receptor beta chain sequence. No antigen is known for it. The V end lost 3 bases, the J end lost 1 base, and 13 bases lay between the germline ends. The CDR3 has 14 amino acids. The germline CDR1 and CDR2 sequences are DFQATT and SNEGSKA (reference sequence). The data stem from a study of T-cell memory formation after mild COVID-19. The study's findings and limits: CD4+ bias marked clones expanding day 15 to 37, unlike balanced contracting clones. Pre-infection memory showed some responding clones, and this suggested that cross-reactive memory joined.

TCRdb processed the 5' RACE reads anew with MiXCR; each CDR3 protein has one entry. In the table there are around 320,000 distinct CDR3 sequences, roughly an eighth of which are singletons. This TCR came from a man aged 18 to 30 who had mild COVID-19 (a few samples of this study predate the infection). Cell type and time point are not known. The sequenced material came from PBMCs or a T cell subset sorted from them (not recorded which). The chain combines TRBV20-1 with TRBJ2-7, with D uncertain. Here the CDR3 reads CSARGAAVSYEQYF. In DNA form, the CDR3 reads TGCAGTGCTAGGGGTGCGGCGGTATCCTACGAGCAGTACTTC.